The 8 T cell receptor beta chains presented below share a single source sample, sequenced in a study of blood T cell repertoires in COVID-19 (TCRdb year 2020). Library construction relied on the immunoSEQ multiplex PCR assay. In TCRdb, the immuneACCESS table is reduced to in-frame sequences with V and J assigned. These tables do not hold every clone; where another copy was compared, an unresolved V gene accounts for under half, and the others remain unexplained. The sample table contains about 91,000 clones; only one count was recorded for more than 70% of them. Around a quarter of the sample goes to the ten largest clones. Sequenced: peripheral blood. The receptors come from a man aged 65-85 years with acute or convalescent COVID-19.

The CDR3 loop is CASSEQRGYRKTETQYF. CDR3 DNA sequence: TGTGCCAGCAGTGAGCAACGGGGTTATAGGAAAACAGAGACCCAGTACTTC. The V gene is TRBV2, the J gene TRBJ2-5, with D maybe TRBD2 (5 bases). CDR3 length equals 17 residues. The germline V gene encodes CDR1 SNHLY and CDR2 FYNNEI. V lost 3 bases and J lost 4, with 21 bases in between.

This chain links TRBV5-1 with TRBJ1-1; 7 nucleotides align to TRBD1. Per germline, CDR1 SGHRS and CDR2 YFSETQ. This CDR3 comprises 15 residues. Losses at the gene ends were 3 bases for V and 6 bases for J; bases not matched to a gene: 11. The CDR3 sequence is CASSYDRVSIAEAFF. The CDR3, as DNA: TGCGCCAGCAGCTACGACAGGGTTTCTATCGCTGAAGCTTTCTTT.

This clone turned up a few times. The rearrangement joins TRBV7-2 to TRBJ2-3, with D perhaps matching TRBD1 (5 bases). CDR1 SGHTA and CDR2 FQGNSA come from the germline V gene. This CDR3 has 13 residues. Trimming stripped 2 bases from V and 5 bases from J, with 8 bases between. CDR3 region: CASSLQGEDTQYF. The DNA for the CDR3 is TGTGCCAGCAGCTTACAGGGTGAAGATACGCAGTATTTT.

This chain joins TRBV6-5 and TRBJ2-7; 9 bases line up with TRBD1. With 6 bases clipped from V and 6 bases from J, the junction kept 9 bases outside the gene matches. The CDR3 contains 14 residues. Germline V lookup: CDR1 MNHEY, CDR2 SVGAGI. The CDR3 here is CASRTGGQGGEQYF. The DNA of the CDR3 is TGTGCCAGCAGGACGGGGGGACAGGGTGGCGAGCAGTACTTC.

This clone appeared a few times. The V and J genes are TRBV29-1 and TRBJ2-7, with TRBD1 identical over 8 bases. Germline V gene sequence: CDR1 SQVTM, CDR2 ANQGSEA. CDR3 length: 13 residues. V gave up 6 bases and J gave up 3 bases; unmatched junction bases: 7. The CDR3 reads CSVERTGFYEQYF. The DNA of the CDR3 is TGCAGCGTGGAACGGACAGGGTTCTACGAGCAGTACTTC.

The rearrangement joins TRBV10-3 to TRBJ2-1; a possible D gene is TRBD1 (6 bases). CDR3 size: 18 residues. V was trimmed by 5 bases and J by 6 bases, leaving 26 bases between them. Per germline, CDR1 ENHRY and CDR2 SYGVKD. CDR3 DNA: TGTGCCATCAGTAGAACGGGACCCGCGAGCCAGGGGCGCAATGAGCAGTTCTTC. Translated: CAISRTGPASQGRNEQFF.

This chain joins TRBV19 and TRBJ1-2, with D hard to call. V lost 5 bases, J lost 4 bases, and 11 bases lay in between. Germline CDR1 is LNHDA and CDR2 is SQIVND (reference sequence). The CDR3 has 13 residues. Here the CDR3 DNA reads TGTGCCAGTAGTCCTAGAGGAAGCTATGGCTACACCTTC. Its protein is CASSPRGSYGYTF.

V is TRBV5-6 and J is TRBJ1-5; a weak D match, TRBD1 (6 bases). The CDR3 extends over 12 amino acids. Germline lookup yields CDR1 SGHDT and CDR2 YYEEEE. The V gene lost 8 bases and the J gene lost 3 bases, with 9 bases spanning the gap. The CDR3 region is CASQGNNQPQHF. CDR3 sequence (DNA): TGTGCCAGTCAGGGGAACAATCAGCCCCAGCATTTT. Using reference TRBV5-6 and TRBJ1-5 for the parts outside the CDR3, the full variable domain is DAGVTQSPTHLIKTRGQQVTLRCSPKSGHDTVSWYQQALGQGPQFIFQYYEEEERQRGNFPDRFSGHQFPNYSSELNVNALLLGDSALYLCASQGNNQPQHFGDGTRLSIL.